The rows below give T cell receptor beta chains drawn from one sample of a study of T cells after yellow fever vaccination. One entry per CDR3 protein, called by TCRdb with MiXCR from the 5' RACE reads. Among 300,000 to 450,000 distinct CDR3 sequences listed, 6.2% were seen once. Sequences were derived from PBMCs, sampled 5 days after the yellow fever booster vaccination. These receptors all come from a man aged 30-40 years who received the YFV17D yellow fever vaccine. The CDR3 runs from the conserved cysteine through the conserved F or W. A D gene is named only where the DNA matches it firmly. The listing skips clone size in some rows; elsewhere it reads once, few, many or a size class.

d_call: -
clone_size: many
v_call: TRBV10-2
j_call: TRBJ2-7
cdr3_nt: TGCGCCAGCTCATGGGGGCAAACCTACGAGCAGTACTTC
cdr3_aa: CASSWGQTYEQYF

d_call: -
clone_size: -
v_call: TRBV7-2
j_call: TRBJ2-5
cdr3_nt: TGTGCCAGCAGCTTAGGCCTCAGGGAAGAGACCCAGTACTTC
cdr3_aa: CASSLGLREETQYF

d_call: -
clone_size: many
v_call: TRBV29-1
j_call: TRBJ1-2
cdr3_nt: TGCAGCGTTGTGGAAAGGGGCGATGGCTACACCTTC
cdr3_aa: CSVVERGDGYTF

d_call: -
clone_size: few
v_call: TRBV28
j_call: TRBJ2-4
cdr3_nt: TGTGCCAGCAGTTCCGGCTCGATTAGCATTCAGTACTTC
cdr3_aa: CASSSGSISIQYF

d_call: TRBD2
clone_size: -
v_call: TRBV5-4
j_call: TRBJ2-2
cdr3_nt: TGTGCCAGCAGCTTGTGGACGGGAGGGTCCGGGGAGCTGTTTTTT
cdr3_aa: CASSLWTGGSGELFF

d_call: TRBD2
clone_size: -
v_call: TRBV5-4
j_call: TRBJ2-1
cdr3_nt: TGTGCCAGCAGCTTGGCCGGGACTATGATCGATGAGCAGTTCTTC
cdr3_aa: CASSLAGTMIDEQFF

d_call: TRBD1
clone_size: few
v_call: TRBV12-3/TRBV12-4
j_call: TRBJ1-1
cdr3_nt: TGTGCCAGCAGTTCGGGACAGGGCGGGACTGAAGCTTTCTTT
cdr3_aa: CASSSGQGGTEAFF

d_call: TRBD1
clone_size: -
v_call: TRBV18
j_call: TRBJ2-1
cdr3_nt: TGTGCCAGCTCAACCGGGACAGGGCTTCACAATGTGCAGTTCTTC
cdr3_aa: CASSTGTGLHNVQFF

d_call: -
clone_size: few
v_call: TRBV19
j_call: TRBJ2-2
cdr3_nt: TGTGCCAGTAGTTCCTACCGGGACACCAACACCGGGGAGCTGTTTTTT
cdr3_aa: CASSSYRDTNTGELFF

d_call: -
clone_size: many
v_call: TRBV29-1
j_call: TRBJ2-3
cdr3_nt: TGCAGCGTCGTGGCCGAGGTCCCCTCCAGGAATACGCAGTATTTT
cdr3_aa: CSVVAEVPSRNTQYF

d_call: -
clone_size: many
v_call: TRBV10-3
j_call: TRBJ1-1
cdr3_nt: TGTGCCATCAGTGGTCCGGACCTGAGTTCAGTTCGGACCACTGAAGCTTTCTTT
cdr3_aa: CAISGPDLSSVRTTEAFF

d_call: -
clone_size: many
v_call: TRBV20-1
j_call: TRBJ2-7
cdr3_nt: TGCAGTGCTACCAGGGGCTACGAGCAGTACTTC
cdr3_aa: CSATRGYEQYF

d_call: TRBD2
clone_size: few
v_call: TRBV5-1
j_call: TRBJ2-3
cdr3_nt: TGCGCCAGCAGCCCGACTAGCGGGAGTCGGGATACGCAGTATTTT
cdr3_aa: CASSPTSGSRDTQYF

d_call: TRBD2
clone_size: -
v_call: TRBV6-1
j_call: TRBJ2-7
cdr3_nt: TGTGCCAGCCAGCGGGTAGCGGGAGTACCCTACGAGCAGTACTTC
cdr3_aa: CASQRVAGVPYEQYF

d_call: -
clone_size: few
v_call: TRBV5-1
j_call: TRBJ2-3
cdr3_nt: TGCGCCAGCAGCTTGACCCCAACCCCTAGCGCAGATACGCAGTATTTT
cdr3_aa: CASSLTPTPSADTQYF

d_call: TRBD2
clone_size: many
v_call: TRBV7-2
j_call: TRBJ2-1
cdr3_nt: TGTGCCAGCAGAAAGCGGGATTCCTACAATGAGCAGTTCTTC
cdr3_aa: CASRKRDSYNEQFF

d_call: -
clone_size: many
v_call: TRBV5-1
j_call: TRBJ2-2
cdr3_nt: TGCGCCAGCAGCTTGTCTGGAGGGGACTTGAACACCGGGGAGCTGTTTTTT
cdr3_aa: CASSLSGGDLNTGELFF

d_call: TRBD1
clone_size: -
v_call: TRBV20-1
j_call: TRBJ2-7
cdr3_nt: TGCAGTGCTCCCGAGACAGGGTCCTACGAGCAGTACTTC
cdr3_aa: CSAPETGSYEQYF

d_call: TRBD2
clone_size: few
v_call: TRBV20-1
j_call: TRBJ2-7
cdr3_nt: TGCAGTGCCAGGATAGGCGCGGGAGTAAACGAGCAGTACTTC
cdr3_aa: CSARIGAGVNEQYF

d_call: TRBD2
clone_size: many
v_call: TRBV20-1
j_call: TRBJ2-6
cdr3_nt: TGCAGTGCTACTAGCGGCTCTGGGGCCAACGTCCTGACTTTC
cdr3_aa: CSATSGSGANVLTF

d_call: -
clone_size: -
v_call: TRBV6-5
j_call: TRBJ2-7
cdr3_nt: TGTGCCAGCAGTTACGGGGTAGGCAGTGTGACCTACGAGCAGTACTTC
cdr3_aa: CASSYGVGSVTYEQYF

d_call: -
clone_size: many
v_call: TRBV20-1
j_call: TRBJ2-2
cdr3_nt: TGCAGTGCTGACGACCGGGCCTACAGTTTCGGGGAGCTGTTTTTT
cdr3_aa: CSADDRAYSFGELFF

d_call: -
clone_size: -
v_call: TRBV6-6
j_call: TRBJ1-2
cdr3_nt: TGTGCCAGCGAGGGTAATGGCTACACCTTC
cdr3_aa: CASEGNGYTF

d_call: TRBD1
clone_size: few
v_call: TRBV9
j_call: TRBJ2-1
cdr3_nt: TGTGCCAGCAGCTCAGGCGGGACAGGGGGACTTCTTTACAATGAGCAGTTCTTC
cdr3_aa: CASSSGGTGGLLYNEQFF